The rows below give T cell receptor beta chains drawn from one sample of a study of blood T cells in healthy people across ages. TCRdb re-analysed the 5' RACE reads in MiXCR, keeping a single row per CDR3 protein. The sample carries 700,000 to 900,000 distinct CDR3 sequences, 53% recorded once. The sample was blood. The receptors were gathered from a man at least 80 years old in good health. Both conserved end residues are part of each CDR3. D genes are given only for firm matches. Clone size is shown for a subset of rows, as once, few, many or a class of expanded clone.

V: TRBV20-1; size: NA; D: TRBD2; J: TRBJ2-7; CDR3: CSARAPLKVTSGPNEQYF; DNA: TGCAGTGCTAGAGCCCCGTTAAAGGTGACTAGCGGGCCCAACGAGCAGTACTTC
V: TRBV13; size: few; D: TRBD1; J: TRBJ1-2; CDR3: CASSLGTGRNGYTF; DNA: TGTGCCAGCAGCTTAGGGACAGGGCGGAATGGCTACACCTTC
V: TRBV20-1; size: NA; D: NA; J: TRBJ2-5; CDR3: CSASGQTQETQYF; DNA: TGCAGTGCTAGTGGACAGACCCAAGAGACCCAGTACTTC
V: TRBV12-3/TRBV12-4; size: NA; D: NA; J: TRBJ2-5; CDR3: CASRVSGQINEQYF; DNA: TGTGCCAGCAGGGTTAGCGGACAGATCAATGAGCAGTACTTC
V: TRBV9; size: NA; D: NA; J: TRBJ1-1; CDR3: CASRRSGQENTEAFF; DNA: TGTGCCAGCAGAAGATCGGGCCAAGAGAACACTGAAGCTTTCTTT
V: TRBV5-1; size: NA; D: NA; J: TRBJ1-1; CDR3: CASSPARLYRRNTEAFF; DNA: TGCGCCAGCAGCCCGGCCCGTCTGTACAGGAGGAACACTGAAGCTTTCTTT
V: TRBV24-1; size: many; D: NA; J: TRBJ2-1; CDR3: CATSDPMMSEQFF; DNA: TGTGCCACCAGTGATCCGATGATGAGTGAGCAGTTCTTC
V: TRBV5-1; size: many; D: TRBD2; J: TRBJ2-1; CDR3: CASSFGLAGYNEQFF; DNA: TGTGCTAGCAGCTTTGGACTAGCGGGGTACAATGAGCAGTTCTTC
V: TRBV20-1; size: few; D: NA; J: TRBJ2-7; CDR3: CSARGIDSTSYNEQYF; DNA: TGCAGTGCTAGAGGCATCGACTCTACGAGCTACAATGAGCAGTACTTC
V: TRBV7-2; size: few; D: NA; J: TRBJ2-5; CDR3: CASSFQSHTTQYF; DNA: TGTGCCAGCAGCTTCCAGTCCCATACGACGCAGTACTTC
V: TRBV27; size: NA; D: NA; J: TRBJ2-4; CDR3: CASSSGARNIQYF; DNA: TGTGCCAGCAGCTCCGGGGCTAGAAACATTCAGTACTTC
V: TRBV4-2; size: NA; D: NA; J: TRBJ2-7; CDR3: CASSQDPSGSSGTYEQYF; DNA: TGTGCCAGCAGCCAAGACCCTTCCGGGAGTAGCGGCACCTACGAGCAGTACTTC
V: TRBV4-2; size: NA; D: NA; J: TRBJ2-5; CDR3: CASSPQVQGISETQYF; DNA: TGTGCCAGCAGCCCTCAGGTCCAGGGAATCTCGGAGACCCAGTACTTC
V: TRBV6-6; size: NA; D: TRBD1; J: TRBJ1-6; CDR3: CASSYHLVQGNSPLHF; DNA: TGTGCCAGCAGTTATCATCTCGTACAGGGGAATTCACCCCTCCACTTT
V: TRBV24-1; size: NA; D: TRBD2; J: TRBJ2-1; CDR3: CATSDSKASGRSAYNEQFF; DNA: TGTGCCACCAGTGATTCGAAGGCTAGCGGGAGATCGGCCTACAATGAGCAGTTCTTC
V: TRBV20-1; size: NA; D: TRBD1; J: TRBJ2-7; CDR3: CSATQGTGPSYEQYF; DNA: TGCAGTGCTACCCAGGGGACAGGGCCATCCTACGAGCAGTACTTC
V: TRBV7-2; size: NA; D: TRBD2; J: TRBJ2-1; CDR3: CASSEGRTSGRVMTEQFF; DNA: TGTGCCAGCAGCGAAGGTAGGACTAGCGGGAGGGTGATGACTGAGCAGTTCTTC
V: TRBV5-1; size: NA; D: NA; J: TRBJ1-5; CDR3: CASSLAGMSNQPQHF; DNA: TGCGCCAGCAGCTTAGCGGGGATGAGCAATCAGCCCCAGCATTTT
V: TRBV5-6; size: once; D: NA; J: TRBJ1-1; CDR3: CASSLDPIQNTEAFF; DNA: TGTGCCAGCAGCTTGGATCCAATTCAGAACACTGAAGCTTTCTTT
V: TRBV10-1; size: few; D: TRBD2; J: TRBJ2-7; CDR3: CASSGTSGSTYEQYF; DNA: TGCGCCAGCAGTGGGACTAGCGGGAGTACCTACGAGCAGTACTTC
V: TRBV18; size: many; D: NA; J: TRBJ1-2; CDR3: CASSGGYGYTF; DNA: TGTGCCAGCTCCGGAGGCTATGGCTACACCTTC
V: TRBV5-1; size: few; D: NA; J: TRBJ2-7; CDR3: CASSLATVTYEQYF; DNA: TGCGCCAGCAGCTTGGCCACGGTTACCTACGAGCAGTACTTC
V: TRBV9; size: NA; D: TRBD1; J: TRBJ2-7; CDR3: CASSVEGAAPYEQYF; DNA: TGTGCCAGCAGCGTAGAGGGGGCAGCCCCCTACGAGCAGTACTTC
V: TRBV2; size: NA; D: TRBD1; J: TRBJ1-2; CDR3: CASLGITGGDGYTF; DNA: TGTGCCAGCTTGGGTATAACAGGGGGCGATGGCTACACCTTC
V: TRBV20-1; size: NA; D: TRBD1; J: TRBJ1-2; CDR3: CSASQGADYGYTF; DNA: TGCAGTGCTTCACAGGGGGCAGACTATGGCTACACCTTC
V: TRBV7-9; size: NA; D: TRBD2; J: TRBJ2-1; CDR3: CASSSSTSGAYNEQFF; DNA: TGTGCCAGCAGCTCGTCGACTAGCGGGGCGTACAATGAGCAGTTCTTC
V: TRBV6-2/TRBV6-3; size: few; D: NA; J: TRBJ2-3; CDR3: CASSYSPGPHRYAYF; DNA: TGTGCCAGCAGTTACTCGCCAGGACCTCACAGATACGCGTATTTT
V: TRBV2; size: few; D: TRBD2; J: TRBJ2-1; CDR3: CASLPGLAAYNEQFF; DNA: TGTGCCAGTTTGCCGGGACTAGCGGCCTACAATGAGCAGTTCTTC
V: TRBV7-2; size: NA; D: TRBD2; J: TRBJ2-3; CDR3: CASSLSSGRGPDTQYF; DNA: TGTGCCAGCAGCCTCTCTAGCGGGAGAGGCCCAGATACGCAGTATTTT
V: TRBV20-1; size: NA; D: TRBD2; J: TRBJ2-3; CDR3: CSARDLRGRALSTDTQYF; DNA: TGCAGTGCTAGAGATCTTCGCGGGAGGGCCTTGAGCACAGATACGCAGTATTTT
V: TRBV2; size: NA; D: TRBD2; J: TRBJ2-5; CDR3: CASTNSRTSGRAGVGQYF; DNA: TGTGCCAGCACCAATTCTCGGACTAGCGGGAGGGCCGGAGTAGGCCAGTACTTC
V: TRBV15; size: NA; D: NA; J: TRBJ1-5; CDR3: CATSRDRPYSNQPQHF; DNA: TGTGCCACCAGCAGAGATCGTCCGTATAGCAATCAGCCCCAGCATTTT